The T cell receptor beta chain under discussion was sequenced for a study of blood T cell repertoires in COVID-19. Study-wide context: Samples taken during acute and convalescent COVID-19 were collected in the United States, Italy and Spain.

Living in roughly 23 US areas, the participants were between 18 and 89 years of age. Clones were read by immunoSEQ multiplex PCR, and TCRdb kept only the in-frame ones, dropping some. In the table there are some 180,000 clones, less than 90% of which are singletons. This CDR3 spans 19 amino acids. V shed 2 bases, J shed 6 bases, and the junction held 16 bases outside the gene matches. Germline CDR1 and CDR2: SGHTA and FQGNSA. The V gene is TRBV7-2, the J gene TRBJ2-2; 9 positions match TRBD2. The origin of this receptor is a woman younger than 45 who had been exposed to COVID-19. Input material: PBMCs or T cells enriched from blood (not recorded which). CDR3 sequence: CASSLFQDVAGEVAGELFF. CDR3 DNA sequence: TGTGCCAGCAGCTTATTCCAGGACGTAGCGGGGGAAGTCGCCGGGGAGCTGTTTTTT.